The 5 T cell receptor beta chains given below trace back to one sample, sequenced in a study of T-cell memory formation after mild COVID-19. TCRdb re-derived calls from the 5' RACE reads in MiXCR, one entry per CDR3 protein. The sample has 100,000 to 150,000 distinct CDR3 sequences, about a sixth seen once; the top ten hold roughly 5.3%. Sequenced material: PBMCs or a T cell subset sorted from them (not recorded which). The receptors stem from a man between 18 and 35 years old who had mild COVID-19 (a few samples of this study predate the infection). Cell type and time point are not known.

The sample holds a few counts of this clonotype. The chain combines TRBV29-1 with TRBJ2-3; D gene unclear. Germline V gene lookup returns CDR1 SQVTM and CDR2 ANQGSEA. The CDR3 has 10 residues. Deletions cut 6 bases from V and 6 bases from J, with 7 bases between. CDR3 protein: CSVDEDTQYF. CDR3 in DNA: TGCAGCGTGGATGAGGATACGCAGTATTTT.

J is TRBJ2-1 and V is TRBV6-2 or TRBV6-3; 7 bases agree with TRBD2. The CDR3 sequence is 16 residues long. Germline-derived CDR1 and CDR2 are MNHEY and SVGEGT. With V trimmed by 5 bases and J by 0 bases, 7 bases remained unmatched. The CDR3 is CASSRLGGSSYNEQFF. The CDR3 region has the DNA TGTGCCAGCAGTCGTCTGGGGGGGAGCTCCTACAATGAGCAGTTCTTC.

The chain has TRBV5-1 and TRBJ2-2; D tentatively fits TRBD1 or TRBD2 (5 bases each). V was cut by 0 bases and J by 6 bases, with 9 bases left in between. This CDR3 is built from 14 residues. Germline V lookup: CDR1 SGHRS, CDR2 YFSETQ. The CDR3 DNA reads TGCGCCAGCAGCTTGGCGCAGGGAGCCGGGGAGCTGTTTTTT. This gives the protein CASSLAQGAGELFF.

The chain recombines TRBV5-1 with TRBJ2-4; D unresolved. The CDR3 is made up of 14 amino acids. In germline, CDR1 is SGHRS, CDR2 YFSETQ. The ends were cut back, 1 base at V and 6 bases at J, with 11 bases in the middle. CDR3 sequence reads: CASSLNGRRNIQYF. The CDR3 DNA follows: TGCGCCAGCAGCTTGAATGGCAGACGAAACATTCAGTACTTC.

This clonotype was seen at least ten times. The gene calls are TRBV7-9 and TRBJ2-3; D unclear. The V and J ends lost 2 bases and 0 bases respectively, with 12 bases between them. Germline values: CDR1 SEHNR, CDR2 FQNEAQ (reference sequence). This CDR3 spans 16 amino acids. The CDR3 loop reads CASSLTRRQSTDTQYF. CDR3 in DNA: TGTGCCAGCAGCTTAACGCGGCGGCAGAGCACAGATACGCAGTATTTT.